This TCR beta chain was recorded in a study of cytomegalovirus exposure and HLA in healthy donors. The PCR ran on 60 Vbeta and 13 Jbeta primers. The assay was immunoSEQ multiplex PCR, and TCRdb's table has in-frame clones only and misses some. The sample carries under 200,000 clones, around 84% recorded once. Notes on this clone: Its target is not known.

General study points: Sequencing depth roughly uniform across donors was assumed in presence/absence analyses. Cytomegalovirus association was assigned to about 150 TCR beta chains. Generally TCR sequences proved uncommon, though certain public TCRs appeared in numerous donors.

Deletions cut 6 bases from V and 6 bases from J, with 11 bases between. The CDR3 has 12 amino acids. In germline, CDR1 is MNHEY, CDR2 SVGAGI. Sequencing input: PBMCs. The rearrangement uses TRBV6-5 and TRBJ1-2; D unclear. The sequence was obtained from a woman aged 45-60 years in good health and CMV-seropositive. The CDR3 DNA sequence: TGTGCCAGCAGGTACCTGAGGGATGGCTACACCTTC. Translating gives CASRYLRDGYTF.